A single sample is the source of the 2 T cell receptor beta chains below, sequenced in a study of blood T cell repertoires in COVID-19. Repertoires were generated with immunoSEQ multiplex PCR, while TCRdb's copy carries only in-frame clones and drops some. This sample has hundreds of thousands of clones; around 88% occur once, and the top ten carry approximately 1.3%. Material: peripheral blood. The receptors were sampled from a man older than 75 with acute or convalescent COVID-19.

The rearrangement uses TRBV28 and TRBJ2-7, with 15 bases fitting TRBD2. The CDR3 loop spans 17 amino acids. Per the germline V gene, CDR1 is MDHEN and CDR2 is SYDVKM. The V and J ends lost 2 bases and 3 bases, in that order; junction bases with no gene match: 5. The CDR3 spells CASSLGGLAGGGYEQYF. CDR3 coding DNA: TGTGCCAGCAGTTTAGGGGGACTAGCGGGAGGAGGCTACGAGCAGTACTTC.

The chain combines TRBV7-2 with TRBJ2-1, with a tentative D call TRBD2 (5 bases). The V and J ends lost 5 bases and 4 bases respectively, with 15 bases between them. The germline CDR1 and CDR2 sequences are SGHTA and FQGNSA. CDR3 length equals 15 residues. The DNA of the CDR3 is TGTGCCAGCAGCGTGAGGGTAGCCCCTTACAATGAGCAGTTCTTC. It translates to CASSVRVAPYNEQFF.